This record concerns one T cell receptor beta chain sequence. The antigen is not known. As to treatment: roughly 20 received Ad26.COV2.S at low or high dose, single or two shots; 5 received placebo; per-sample allocation not given. The investigators took samples on day 63 after the first vaccine or placebo injection. The data are from a study of Ad26.COV2.S vaccination and SARS-CoV-2 variants. Study overall: Once or twice, 56 days apart, Ad26.COV2.S was delivered intramuscularly.

Using immunoSEQ multiplex PCR, the repertoire was profiled, and TCRdb retains in-frame clones only, with some absent. Of some 410,000 clones detected, 92% appear once; the ten largest clones hold less than 2%. Study-level results: Vaccine recipients had higher spike-specific TCR breadth than placebo recipients.

The germline V and J ends were trimmed by 4 bases and 6 bases, with 13 bases remaining between them. This CDR3 spans 13 amino acids. Looked up from germline, CDR1 is MNHEY and CDR2 is SVGAGI. The material sequenced was peripheral blood, taken in a trial of Ad26.COV2.S vaccine versus placebo. The V gene is TRBV6-5, the J gene TRBJ2-7, with D possibly being TRBD1 or TRBD2 (5 bases each). The clonotype originates from a person between 18 and 65 years old who received the Ad26.COV2.S COVID-19 vaccine or a placebo. CDR3 amino acids: CASSSGPYTEQYF. The CDR3, as DNA: TGTGCCAGCAGTTCGGGACCCTATACCGAGCAGTACTTC.